This paragraph covers one T cell receptor (beta chain) sequence. Its target is unknown. A junction end diverges from the germline sequence, so it may reflect a read error. All donors participated as healthy donors of bone marrow. The PCR made use of 60 Vbeta and 13 Jbeta primers. Libraries were prepared by immunoSEQ multiplex PCR; TCRdb keeps only in-frame clonotypes and omits some of them. This table holds under 75,000 clones. This entry belongs to a study of cytomegalovirus exposure and HLA in healthy donors. Findings of the study overall: Several top significant clusters appeared, in a later analysis, to be linked to common viral pathogens. The study designated 150 or so TCR beta chains cytomegalovirus-associated.

CDR1 SGHRS and CDR2 YFSETQ come from the germline V gene. The CDR3 contains 16 residues. This chain uses TRBV5-1 with TRBJ1-1; D unclear. The material sequenced was PBMCs. This TCR derives from a female donor in good health and CMV-seropositive. The CDR3 nucleotides read TGCGCCAGCAGCTTGGGGGCCGGGAGCTGGAACACTGAAGTTTTCTTT. Residues: CASSLGAGSWNTEVFF.